Reported below is one T cell receptor beta chain. The antigen is not known. The sample comes from a study of T-cell reconstitution after alpha-beta-depleted transplantation in children. Study-wide points: T-cell counts and diversity at one year following transplant were attributed mainly to newly produced T cells.

The authors prepared the TCRbeta library with unique molecular identifiers. MiXCR, run by TCRdb on the PCR reads, gives a single entry per CDR3 protein. The profile shows nearly 200,000 distinct CDR3 sequences, roughly 6.5% of them singletons. Trimming stripped 0 bases from V and 1 base from J, with 16 bases between. Germline assignment: CDR1 LGHNA and CDR2 YSLEER. The CDR3 spans 18 residues. The material sequenced was PBMCs, taken before TCRalphabeta/CD19-depleted stem cell transplant. This TCR came from a girl less than two years old with combined immunodeficiency, due to receive a stem cell transplant. The chain links TRBV4-3 to TRBJ2-1; D is tentatively TRBD1 or TRBD2 (5 bases each). The CDR3 region is CASSQENGGVRSYNEQFF. In nucleotides, the CDR3 is TGCGCCAGCAGCCAAGAAAATGGGGGAGTAAGATCCTACAATGAGCAGTTCTTC.